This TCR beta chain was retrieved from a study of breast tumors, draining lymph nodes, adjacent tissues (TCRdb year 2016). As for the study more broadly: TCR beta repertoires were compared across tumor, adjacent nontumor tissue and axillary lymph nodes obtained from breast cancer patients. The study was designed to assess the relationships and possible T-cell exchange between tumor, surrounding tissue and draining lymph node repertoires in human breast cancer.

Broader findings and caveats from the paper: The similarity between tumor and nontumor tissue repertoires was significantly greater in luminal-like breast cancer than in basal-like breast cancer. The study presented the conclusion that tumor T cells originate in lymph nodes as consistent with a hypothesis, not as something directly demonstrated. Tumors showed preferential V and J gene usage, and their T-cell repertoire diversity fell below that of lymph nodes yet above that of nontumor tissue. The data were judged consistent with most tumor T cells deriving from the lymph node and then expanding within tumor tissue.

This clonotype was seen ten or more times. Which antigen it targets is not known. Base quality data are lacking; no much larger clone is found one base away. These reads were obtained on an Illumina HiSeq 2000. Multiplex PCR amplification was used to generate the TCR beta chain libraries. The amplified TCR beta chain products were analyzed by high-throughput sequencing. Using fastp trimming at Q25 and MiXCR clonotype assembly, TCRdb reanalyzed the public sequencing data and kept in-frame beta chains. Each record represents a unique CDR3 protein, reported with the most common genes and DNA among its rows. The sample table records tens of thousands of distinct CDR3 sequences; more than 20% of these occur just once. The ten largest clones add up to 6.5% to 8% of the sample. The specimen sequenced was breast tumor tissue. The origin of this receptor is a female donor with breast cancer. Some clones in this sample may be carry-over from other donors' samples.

CDR3 region: CASSLGRNEQFF. The nucleotide sequence is given as TGTGCCAGCAGCCTCGGTAGGAATGAGCAGTTCTTC. In this chain, TRBV7-9 is recombined with TRBJ2-1; confidence is insufficient to name the D gene. V and J lose 5 bases and 7 bases, and a span of 9 bases separates them. The germline V gene (reference sequence) provides CDR1 SEHNR and CDR2 FQNEAQ. The CDR3 contains 12 residues, cysteine and phenylalanine counted. Kept here is only the CDR3 DNA, which spans 36 bases and is read in frame from base 1.